Below, 21 T cell receptor beta chains from the same sample are listed, as sequenced in a study of beta chain features in type 1 diabetes. Expressed TCRB transcripts were sequenced, since all the RNA that had been isolated was reverse transcribed. The assay was immunoSEQ multiplex PCR, and TCRdb's table has in-frame clones only and misses some. The sample consists of about 150,000 clones, 8.5% to 14% of them appearing once. The source material was central memory CD4+ T cells from blood. Receptor source: a young man in good health.

V is TRBV4-3 and J is TRBJ2-1; the match to TRBD2 covers 8 bases. V gave up 0 bases and J gave up 5 bases; unmatched junction bases: 12. CDR3 length equals 18 residues. The germline V gene has CDR1 LGHNA and CDR2 YSLEER. CDR3 bases: TGCGCCAGCAGCCAAGATTTAGCGGGAATGGGGCGCGACAATGAGCAGTTCTTC. This sequence encodes CASSQDLAGMGRDNEQFF.

J is TRBJ2-1 and V is TRBV19; D unresolved. The CDR3 has 13 amino acids. The germline V and J ends were trimmed by 5 bases and 4 bases, with 9 bases remaining between them. Germline V lookup: CDR1 LNHDA, CDR2 SQIVND (reference sequence). The CDR3: CASSFSPYNEQFF. The CDR3 nucleotides read TGTGCCAGTAGTTTCTCTCCTTACAATGAGCAGTTCTTC.

This clone was counted only a few times. The rearrangement links TRBV7-9 to TRBJ2-5; tentative D call: TRBD2 (6 bases). The CDR3 loop spans 12 amino acids. Germline loops: CDR1 SEHNR, CDR2 FQNEAQ (reference sequence). V was shortened by 5 bases and J by 5 bases, with 9 bases between the two germline ends. CDR3 amino acids: CASSRGGETQYF. The DNA of the CDR3 is TGTGCCAGCAGCCGAGGAGGGGAGACCCAGTACTTC.

The J gene is TRBJ2-7, the V gene TRBV5-4; either TRBD1 or TRBD2 may fit D (5 bases each). Looked up from germline, CDR1 is SGHNT and CDR2 is YYREEE (reference sequence). The CDR3 has 12 amino acids. Between the trimmed V and J ends, which lost 4 bases and 4 bases, there was a span of 9 bases. CDR3 coding DNA: TGTGCCAGCAGCCGCTGGGGGTACGAGCAGTACTTC. Its protein product is CASSRWGYEQYF.

This chain joins TRBV9 and TRBJ1-1; D gene unclear. With 2 bases removed from V and 6 bases from J, the gap between germline ends came to 14 bases. The CDR3 is made up of 14 amino acids. Germline loops: CDR1 SGDLS, CDR2 YYNGEE. The CDR3: CASSVQVEFSEAFF. DNA of the CDR3: TGTGCCAGCAGCGTTCAGGTGGAGTTCTCTGAAGCTTTCTTT.

The chain combines TRBV5-4 with TRBJ1-1; 7 positions match TRBD1. The CDR3 totals 15 residues. V dropped 4 bases and J dropped 1; count of bases not matched to a gene: 7. Germline values: CDR1 SGHNT, CDR2 YYREEE (reference sequence). CDR3 bases: TGTGCCAGCAGCCAAGCGACAGGGAGGAACACTGAAGCTTTCTTT. The encoded protein is CASSQATGRNTEAFF.

This chain connects TRBV28 to TRBJ1-2; D is uncertain. The germline V gene encodes CDR1 MDHEN and CDR2 SYDVKM. V was cut by 5 bases and J by 4 bases, with 8 bases left in between. The length of the CDR3 is 12 residues. The CDR3 here is CASSGRGYGYTF. CDR3 in DNA: TGTGCCAGCAGTGGTCGAGGCTATGGCTACACCTTC.

This clone was recorded a few times. This chain joins TRBV9 and TRBJ1-4, with 8 bases lining up with TRBD1. The J segment lost 8 bases and the V segment lost 3 bases, leaving 12 bases of the junction unmatched. Germline CDR1 is SGDLS and CDR2 is YYNGEE. This CDR3 has 16 residues. CDR3 sequence: CASSAGTGQSGEKLFF. DNA for the CDR3: TGTGCCAGCAGCGCCGGGACAGGCCAATCCGGGGAAAAACTGTTTTTT.

This sequence joins TRBV10-3 and TRBJ2-1; 8 positions match TRBD1. The CDR3 is 10 residues long. Germline V gives CDR1 ENHRY, CDR2 SYGVKD. Trimming cost V 6 bases and J 13 bases; bases outside gene matches: 2. This CDR3 reads CAIRDRDQFF. CDR3 sequence (DNA): TGTGCCATCAGGGACAGGGACCAGTTCTTC.

The chain carries TRBV4-2 and TRBJ2-3; 8 nucleotides match TRBD2. This CDR3 has 15 amino acids. V shed 4 bases, J shed 4 bases, and the junction held 7 bases outside the gene matches. The germline V gene encodes CDR1 LGHNA and CDR2 YNFKEQ. This chain's CDR3 is CASSRQRGGPDTQYF. CDR3 DNA sequence: TGTGCCAGCAGCCGTCAACGGGGGGGCCCAGATACGCAGTATTTT.

The rearrangement joins TRBV5-1 to TRBJ1-2; a possible D gene is TRBD1 (6 bases). The CDR3 has 10 residues. The germline V gene encodes CDR1 SGHRS and CDR2 YFSETQ. V lost 7 bases to trimming and J lost 9 bases, with 10 bases between them. The CDR3: CASGGESYTF. The CDR3, as DNA: TGCGCCAGCGGGGGCGAGAGCTACACCTTC.

V gene TRBV29-1 combines with J gene TRBJ2-3; D tentatively reads TRBD1 or TRBD2 (5 bases each). From germline, CDR1 is SQVTM and CDR2 ANQGSEA. V was clipped by 6 bases and J by 2 bases, with 6 bases between them. The CDR3 is made up of 11 amino acids. CDR3 region: CSVGPTDTQYF. CDR3 nucleotides: TGCAGCGTGGGACCCACAGATACGCAGTATTTT.

This clone has only a few counts. The chain recombines TRBV9 with TRBJ2-3; 8 positions agree with TRBD2. This CDR3 is built from 14 residues. The V gene end was trimmed by 2 bases and the J gene end by 4 bases; junction bases not matched to a gene: 3. Germline V lookup: CDR1 SGDLS, CDR2 YYNGEE. In DNA, the CDR3 is TGTGCCAGCAGCGTTAGCGGGGCCTCAGATACGCAGTATTTT. It codes for CASSVSGASDTQYF.

This sequence joins TRBV19 and TRBJ2-2, with TRBD1 matching over 12 bases. The ends lost 4 bases at V and 5 bases at J; junction bases unmatched: 11. This CDR3 comprises 18 residues. From germline, CDR1 is LNHDA and CDR2 SQIVND (reference sequence). For the CDR3, the DNA is TGTGCCAGTAGTACCGGGACAGGGGGCCGGGGTCGAACCGGGGAGCTGTTTTTT. Protein product: CASSTGTGGRGRTGELFF.

This clone appeared many times. The V and J genes are TRBV29-1 and TRBJ1-1, with D tentatively TRBD1 (6 bases). V lost 5 bases, J lost 1 base, and 17 bases lay in between. CDR1 is SQVTM, CDR2 ANQGSEA, per germline. The CDR3 has 15 residues. CDR3 DNA: TGCAGCGTTACCCCGGGACATACCAAGAACACTGAAGCTTTCTTT. Protein sequence: CSVTPGHTKNTEAFF.

This clone has a handful of counts. This chain uses TRBV7-2 with TRBJ1-2; D not certain. Germline-derived CDR1 and CDR2 are SGHTA and FQGNSA. This CDR3 region has 13 residues. V was cut by 4 bases and J by 8 bases, with 14 bases left in between. CDR3 nucleotides: TGTGCCAGCAGCTCCCCCTCACACGGGGGCTACACCTTC. It is translated as CASSSPSHGGYTF.

This clone showed up many times. The chain carries TRBV18 and TRBJ2-3, with D perhaps assigned TRBD1 or TRBD2 (5 bases each). V shed 5 bases and J shed 2 bases, with 11 bases lying between them. CDR3 length equals 14 residues. Germline V gives CDR1 KGHSH, CDR2 LQKENI. The CDR3 here is CASSATGPTDTQYF. Here the CDR3 DNA reads TGTGCCAGCTCAGCGACGGGACCCACAGATACGCAGTATTTT.

This clone was detected only a few times. This rearrangement joins TRBV7-2 to TRBJ2-3; 7 bases line up with TRBD2. CDR1 is SGHTA, CDR2 FQGNSA, per germline. This CDR3 region has 12 residues. V lost 5 bases, J lost 7 bases, and 3 bases stayed unmatched. CDR3 amino acids: CASSLSGNTQYF. The DNA for the CDR3 is TGTGCCAGCAGCCTAAGCGGGAATACGCAGTATTTT.

This chain connects TRBV9 to TRBJ1-5; 8 nucleotides line up with TRBD1. CDR1 and CDR2 (germline): SGDLS, YYNGEE. Trimming removed 4 bases from V and 4 bases from J; junction bases left unmatched: 4. This CDR3 has 14 residues. The CDR3 coding sequence is TGTGCCAGCAGCCCCGACAGGGGAAATCAGCCCCAGCATTTT. As protein: CASSPDRGNQPQHF.

This clone was seen ten or more times. This chain joins TRBV28 and TRBJ2-7, with D maybe TRBD2 (5 bases). There are 15 residues in the CDR3. Between the trimmed V and J ends, which lost 3 bases and 0 bases, there was a span of 12 bases. The V gene's germline CDR1 is MDHEN and CDR2 SYDVKM. CDR3: CASSFARGHSYEQYF. CDR3 nucleotide sequence: TGTGCCAGCAGTTTCGCTCGAGGGCACTCCTACGAGCAGTACTTC. Full variable domain (missing parts from reference TRBV28 and TRBJ2-7): DVKVTQSSRYLVKRTGEKVFLECVQDMDHENMFWYRQDPGLGLRLIYFSYDVKMKEKGDIPEGYSVSREKKERFSLILESASTNQTSMYLCASSFARGHSYEQYFGPGTRLTVT.

In this sample, this clone turned up a few times. The chain recombines TRBV5-1 with TRBJ2-1; D not certain. The CDR3 runs to 14 residues. Germline CDR1 is SGHRS and CDR2 is YFSETQ. Trimming pared 3 bases from V and 2 bases from J, leaving 9 bases between. CDR3 protein: CASSYDPTYNEQFF. As DNA, the CDR3 is TGCGCCAGCAGCTATGACCCCACCTACAATGAGCAGTTCTTC.